These 12 T cell receptor beta chains came from one sample sequenced in a study of T cell changes during pregnancy in multiple sclerosis. The data were produced by immunoSEQ multiplex PCR, yet TCRdb's version contains in-frame clones alone and is incomplete. The table lists 38,000 or so clones, more than 80% of them singletons. The sequenced sample was peripheral blood, obtained before pregnancy. These receptors came from a female donor with multiple sclerosis, enrolled in a pregnancy study.

The V gene is TRBV29-1, the J gene TRBJ2-3; the match to TRBD2 covers 9 bases. The trim removed 0 bases at V and 5 bases at J, leaving 12 bases unmatched. CDR3 length equals 17 residues. CDR1 and CDR2 from the germline V gene are SQVTM and ANQGSEA. DNA for the CDR3: TGCAGCGTTGAAGATCTTGGGCTAGCGGGATTGGGAGATACGCAGTATTTT. This codes for CSVEDLGLAGLGDTQYF.

The CDR3 loop is CASSLVSGNTGELFF. In DNA, the CDR3 is TGTGCCAGCAGCTTAGTTTCGGGGAACACCGGGGAGCTGTTTTTT. The chain joins TRBV7-6 to TRBJ2-2; D not resolved. The CDR3 is 15 amino acids. CDR1 SGHVS and CDR2 FNYEAQ come from the germline V gene. V was shortened by 1 base and J by 1 base, with 7 bases between the two germline ends.

This chain joins TRBV6-5 and TRBJ1-2; D is unclear. This CDR3 is 14 amino acids long. V gave up 5 bases and J gave up 3 bases, with 13 bases separating them. Germline V gives CDR1 MNHEY, CDR2 SVGAGI. CDR3: CASSISFGDYGYTF. CDR3 bases: TGTGCCAGCAGTATAAGTTTCGGGGACTATGGCTACACCTTC.

The rearrangement uses TRBV30 and TRBJ2-1; D is undetermined. V was cut by 3 bases and J by 4 bases, with 10 bases left in between. CDR1 GTSNPN and CDR2 SVGIG come from the germline V gene (reference sequence). This CDR3 has 13 residues. As DNA, the CDR3 is TGTGCCTGGAGCGACTTAAGTTACAATGAGCAGTTCTTC. It codes for CAWSDLSYNEQFF.

This rearrangement joins TRBV18 to TRBJ2-3; D gene unclear. The CDR3 contains 15 residues. Germline-derived CDR1 and CDR2 are KGHSH and LQKENI. Deletions cut 0 bases from V and 1 base from J, with 8 bases between. The CDR3 region has the DNA TGTGCCAGCTCACCACCGAGTGAGGGCACAGATACGCAGTATTTT. Translating it yields CASSPPSEGTDTQYF. Using reference TRBV18 and TRBJ2-3 for the parts outside the CDR3, the full variable domain is NAGVMQNPRHLVRRRGQEARLRCSPMKGHSHVYWYRQLPEEGLKFMVYLQKENIIDESGMPKERFSAEFPKEGPSILRIQQVVRGDSAAYFCASSPPSEGTDTQYFGPGTRLTVL.

J is TRBJ2-3 and V is TRBV9, with 7 nucleotides matching TRBD2. CDR3 size: 14 residues. From germline, CDR1 is SGDLS and CDR2 YYNGEE. With V trimmed by 2 bases and J by 3 bases, 3 bases remained unmatched. The CDR3 reads CASSVGDYTDTQYF. CDR3 nucleotide sequence: TGTGCCAGCAGCGTGGGGGACTATACAGATACGCAGTATTTT.

The chain couples TRBV28 to TRBJ1-4; weak D call: TRBD1 (6 bases). Germline V gene lookup returns CDR1 MDHEN and CDR2 SYDVKM. The CDR3 consists of 15 residues. Trimming pared 6 bases from V and 7 bases from J, leaving 18 bases between. The chain's CDR3 is CASRGGGGNGEKLFF. CDR3 in DNA: TGTGCCAGCAGAGGAGGGGGGGGAAATGGTGAAAAACTGTTTTTT. The entire variable domain, with the rest obtained from reference TRBV28 and TRBJ1-4, is as follows: DVKVTQSSRYLVKRTGEKVFLECVQDMDHENMFWYRQDPGLGLRLIYFSYDVKMKEKGDIPEGYSVSREKKERFSLILESASTNQTSMYLCASRGGGGNGEKLFFGSGTQLSVL.

This rearrangement joins TRBV5-1 to TRBJ1-5, with 8 positions matching TRBD1. J was trimmed by 6 bases and V by 2 bases; bases with no gene match: 7. The length of the CDR3 is 15 residues. Germline V gene data show CDR1 as SGHRS and CDR2 as YFSETQ. As DNA, the CDR3 is TGCGCCAGCAGCTTACCCCGGGACAGGACTCAGCCCCAGCATTTT. As protein: CASSLPRDRTQPQHF.

This chain links TRBV7-9 with TRBJ1-2; D call uncertain. This CDR3 has 12 amino acids. Germline CDR1 is SEHNR and CDR2 is FQNEAQ (reference sequence). V lost 5 bases and J lost 4, with 8 bases in between. The CDR3 protein is CASSPTVYGYTF. CDR3 nucleotide sequence: TGTGCCAGCAGCCCCACGGTCTATGGCTACACCTTC.

V gene TRBV4-3 combines with J gene TRBJ1-1; D call uncertain. Germline CDR1 is LGHNA and CDR2 is YSLEER. This CDR3 spans 15 amino acids. The V end lost 4 bases, the J end lost 1 base, and 13 bases lay between the germline ends. The CDR3 sequence: CASSRPGLKNTEAFF. The CDR3 region has the DNA TGCGCCAGCAGCCGGCCAGGACTCAAGAACACTGAAGCTTTCTTT.

J is TRBJ2-7 and V is TRBV19; 8 bases align to TRBD2. With V trimmed by 6 bases and J by 3 bases, 4 bases remained unmatched. Per germline, CDR1 LNHDA and CDR2 SQIVND (reference sequence). This CDR3 contains 13 residues. CDR3 DNA sequence: TGTGCCAGTAGGGGACTAGATCTCTACGAGCAGTACTTC. It specifies CASRGLDLYEQYF.

V gene TRBV13 combines with J gene TRBJ2-5, with 8 nucleotides matching TRBD2. The CDR3 extends over 15 amino acids. The junction had 9 bases not matched to a gene; V was cut back by 5 bases and J by 4 bases. CDR1 is PRHDT, CDR2 FYEKMQ, per germline (reference sequence). The CDR3 reads CASSPSGLGPETQYF. In DNA form, the CDR3 reads TGTGCCAGCAGCCCTTCGGGACTAGGCCCAGAGACCCAGTACTTC.